The 21 T cell receptor beta chains reported below all come from one sample, sequenced in a study of preoperative IRX-2 immunotherapy in early breast cancer. Described treatment: preoperative locoregional IRX-2 cytokine immunotherapy. Assay: immunoSEQ multiplex PCR; the TCRdb copy retains only in-frame clones and omits some. The sample contains approximately 15,000 clones, around 90% of which appear only once. This material was collected from a patient treated with IRX-2 immunotherapy. These receptor sequences come from a human donor with breast cancer.

The chain links TRBV10-3 to TRBJ2-7; 13 bases line up with TRBD2. Germline V gene lookup returns CDR1 ENHRY and CDR2 SYGVKD. V lost 5 bases to trimming and J lost 5 bases; unmatched junction nucleotides: 3. CDR3 size: 14 residues. CDR3 coding DNA: TGTGCCATCAGTCCCACTAGCGGGGGGGACGAGCAGTACTTC. Residues: CAISPTSGGDEQYF.

The rearrangement links TRBV12-5 to TRBJ2-7; the D is unclear. Germline V gives CDR1 LGHNT, CDR2 FRNRAP. Trimming left V 4 bases short and J 4 bases short, with 8 bases between. The CDR3 has 12 amino acids. The CDR3 bases are TGTGCTAGTGGTTCTAGGAGTTACGAGCAGTACTTC. This gives the protein CASGSRSYEQYF.

This chain uses TRBV14 with TRBJ2-4, with D uncertain. Germline V CDR1 and CDR2: SGHDN, FVKESK. This CDR3 spans 15 amino acids. V lost 4 bases to trimming and J lost 0 bases, with 10 bases between them. The CDR3 DNA is TGTGCCAGCAGCCTAAATGACCTAGCCAAAAACATTCAGTACTTC. Translating gives CASSLNDLAKNIQYF.

V and J are TRBV5-1 and TRBJ1-4; 7 nucleotides match TRBD1. This CDR3 comprises 16 residues. Germline lookup yields CDR1 SGHRS and CDR2 YFSETQ. V lost 0 bases and J lost 0; bases outside the gene matches: 2. The CDR3 DNA reads as TGCGCCAGCAGCTTGGGGGACAGAACAACTAATGAAAAACTGTTTTTT. Encoded protein: CASSLGDRTTNEKLFF.

This chain connects TRBV5-6 to TRBJ2-7, with D uncertain. This CDR3 comprises 13 residues. Germline values: CDR1 SGHDT, CDR2 YYEEEE. Trimming took off 0 bases at V and 1 base at J, with 5 bases between the two ends. The CDR3 spells CASSLDGSYEQYF. In nucleotides, the CDR3 is TGTGCCAGCAGCTTGGACGGATCCTACGAGCAGTACTTC.

The chain links TRBV15 to TRBJ1-5, with D possibly being TRBD1 (6 bases). CDR1 is LNHNV, CDR2 YYDKDF, per germline (reference sequence). Trimming shortened V by 8 bases and J by 0 bases, and 14 bases separated the two germline ends. This CDR3 spans 15 amino acids. CDR3 in amino acids: CATLGQPSSNQPQHF. The CDR3 nucleotides are TGTGCCACCCTTGGACAGCCCAGTAGCAATCAGCCCCAGCATTTT.

The chain employs TRBV19 and TRBJ1-6; perhaps TRBD1 as D (6 bases). CDR3 length: 17 amino acids. Germline-derived CDR1 and CDR2 are LNHDA and SQIVND (reference sequence). With 5 bases removed from V and 2 bases from J, the gap between germline ends came to 16 bases. The CDR3 reads CASSSTTGLTYNSPLHF. The CDR3 DNA is TGTGCCAGTAGTTCAACCACAGGGTTGACCTATAATTCACCCCTCCACTTT.

The rearrangement links TRBV5-5 to TRBJ1-3; no firm D call. The CDR3 totals 15 residues. Germline assignment: CDR1 SGHKS and CDR2 YYEKEE (reference sequence). V gave up 0 bases and J gave up 2 bases, with 9 bases separating them. The CDR3 DNA reads TGTGCCAGCAGCTTGGCGGGGAACCCTGGAAACACCATATATTTT. Amino acids: CASSLAGNPGNTIYF.

This clone was detected once. The chain is built from TRBV10-3 and TRBJ1-2, with unresolved D. The CDR3 contains 14 residues. CDR1 is ENHRY and CDR2 is SYGVKD in the germline V gene. V was cut by 0 bases and J by 8 bases, with 13 bases left in between. The CDR3 loop reads CAISESKRPKGYTF. CDR3 nucleotide sequence: TGTGCCATCAGTGAGTCGAAACGCCCGAAGGGCTACACCTTC.

This clone was observed a handful of times. J is TRBJ2-7 and V is TRBV28; 8 bases are a match to TRBD2. With V trimmed by 2 bases and J by 1 base, 16 bases remained unmatched. The CDR3 has 19 residues. Germline assignment: CDR1 MDHEN and CDR2 SYDVKM. The CDR3 is CASSLISLRRKRESYEQYF. As DNA, the CDR3 is TGTGCCAGCAGTTTAATCTCTTTGAGAAGAAAGCGGGAGTCCTACGAGCAGTACTTC.

The genes are TRBV9 and TRBJ2-5, with D tentatively TRBD2 (5 bases). The germline V gene has CDR1 SGDLS and CDR2 YYNGEE. Trimming removed 4 bases at V and 4 bases at J, with 17 bases between. CDR3 size: 15 residues. The CDR3 nucleotides are TGTGCCAGCAGCTTGGAGGCAGTGGGGTCAGAGACCCAGTACTTC. It codes for CASSLEAVGSETQYF.

The V and J genes are TRBV2 and TRBJ2-1; no clear D gene. Germline CDR1 and CDR2: SNHLY and FYNNEI. Trimming took off 5 bases at V and 3 bases at J, with 14 bases between the two ends. The CDR3 totals 15 residues. CDR3 loop: CASSLDRVSYNEQFF. CDR3 sequence (DNA): TGTGCCAGCAGTTTAGATAGGGTCAGCTACAATGAGCAGTTCTTC.

This chain uses TRBV29-1 with TRBJ1-2; D not resolved. This CDR3 comprises 11 residues. Germline CDR1 reads SQVTM; CDR2 reads ANQGSEA. Between the trimmed V and J ends, which lost 7 bases and 3 bases, there was a span of 9 bases. DNA of the CDR3: TGCAGCGACGCCCAGGACTATGGCTACACCTTC. Its protein product is CSDAQDYGYTF.

The J gene is TRBJ2-5, the V gene TRBV12-5; TRBD2 matches 9 bases. Trimming took 2 bases from V and 1 from J; bases not matched to a gene: 5. This CDR3 is built from 16 residues. The germline gives CDR1 LGHNT, CDR2 FRNRAP. DNA for the CDR3: TGTGCTAGTGGTTTGCAGCTAGCGGGGTTCCAAGAGACCCAGTACTTC. Its translation: CASGLQLAGFQETQYF.

This clone was observed once. The chain carries TRBV4-2 and TRBJ2-5; D gene unclear. The CDR3 is 15 residues long. From germline, CDR1 is LGHNA and CDR2 YNFKEQ. The V end lost 1 base, the J end lost 4 bases, and 13 bases lay between the germline ends. CDR3 DNA sequence: TGTGCCAGCAGCCAAGGAAGAGCAGTCGGAGAGACCCAGTACTTC. Amino acids: CASSQGRAVGETQYF.

The rearrangement uses TRBV7-9 and TRBJ1-1; D might be TRBD1 (5 bases). The CDR3 has 12 residues. The germline V gene has CDR1 SEHNR and CDR2 FQNEAQ (reference sequence). The V gene lost 8 bases and the J gene lost 4 bases, with 11 bases spanning the gap. Written as DNA, the CDR3 is TGTGCCAGCGCCCAGGGAGGCACTGAAGCTTTCTTT. This sequence encodes CASAQGGTEAFF.

The V call is TRBV27, the J call TRBJ1-5; 7 bases are shared with TRBD1. This CDR3 region has 15 residues. Losses at the gene ends were 6 bases for V and 9 bases for J; bases not matched to a gene: 14. The V gene's germline CDR1 is MNHEY and CDR2 SMNVEV (reference sequence). The CDR3, as DNA: TGTGCCAGCAGACCAGGGGGAAGTGTTGTAGTGCCCCAGCATTTT. Its protein product is CASRPGGSVVVPQHF.

The rearrangement joins TRBV10-2 to TRBJ1-1; weak D call: TRBD1 (5 bases). Germline CDR1 WSHSY, CDR2 SAAADI. The CDR3 consists of 14 residues. V was trimmed by 6 bases and J by 0 bases, leaving 11 bases between them. The chain's CDR3 is CASSIQVMNTEAFF. As DNA, the CDR3 is TGCGCCAGCAGCATACAGGTCATGAACACTGAAGCTTTCTTT.

The genes are TRBV7-9 and TRBJ1-2, with D perhaps matching TRBD1 (6 bases). The CDR3 totals 15 residues. Per the germline V gene, CDR1 is SEHNR and CDR2 is FQNEAQ (reference sequence). The germline V and J ends were trimmed by 5 bases and 4 bases, with 17 bases remaining between them. CDR3 nucleotide sequence: TGTGCCAGCAGCAACCCATCGGACAGTCTCTATGGCTACACCTTC. Its translation: CASSNPSDSLYGYTF. The complete variable domain, with remaining parts taken from reference TRBV7-9 and TRBJ1-2, reads DTGVSQNPRHKITKRGQNVTFRCDPISEHNRLYWYRQTLGQGPEFLTYFQNEAQLEKSRLLSDRFSAERPKGSFSTLEIQRTEQGDSAMYLCASSNPSDSLYGYTFGSGTRLTVV.

The gene calls are TRBV6-5 and TRBJ1-1, with D maybe TRBD1 (5 bases). The CDR3 sequence is 12 residues long. CDR1 is MNHEY, CDR2 SVGAGI, per germline. Deletions cut 1 base from V and 7 bases from J, with 7 bases between. The CDR3 loop reads CASSYWGGEAFF. CDR3 nucleotides: TGTGCCAGCAGTTACTGGGGGGGTGAAGCTTTCTTT.

The chain employs TRBV6-1 and TRBJ1-2; D is undetermined. Looked up from germline, CDR1 is MNHNS and CDR2 is SASEGT. CDR3 length: 14 residues. V was trimmed by 5 bases and J by 8 bases, leaving 18 bases between them. CDR3 residues: CASSPSGPLRGYTF. CDR3 bases: TGTGCCAGCAGTCCCTCCGGGCCCCTTAGGGGCTACACCTTC.